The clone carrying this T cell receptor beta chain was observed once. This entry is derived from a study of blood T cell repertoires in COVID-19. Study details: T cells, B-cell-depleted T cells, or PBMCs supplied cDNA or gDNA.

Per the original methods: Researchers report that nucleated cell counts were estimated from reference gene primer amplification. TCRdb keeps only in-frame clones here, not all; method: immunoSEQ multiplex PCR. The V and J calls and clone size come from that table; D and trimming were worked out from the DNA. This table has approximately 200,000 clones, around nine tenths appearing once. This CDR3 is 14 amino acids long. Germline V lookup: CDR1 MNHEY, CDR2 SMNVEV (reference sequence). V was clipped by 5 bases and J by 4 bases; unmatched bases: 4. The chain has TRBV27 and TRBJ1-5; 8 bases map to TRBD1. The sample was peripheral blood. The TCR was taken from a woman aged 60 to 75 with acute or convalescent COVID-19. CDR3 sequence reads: CASSTTGGNQPQHF. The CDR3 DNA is TGTGCCAGCAGTACAACAGGGGGGAATCAGCCCCAGCATTTT.